The 18 T cell receptor beta chains listed next were all sequenced from one sample in a study of T cell repertoires in cytomegalovirus infection. Their cognate antigens are unknown. TCRdb called the reads again in MiXCR, with one record for every CDR3 protein. The repertoire holds approximately 83,000 distinct CDR3 sequences, roughly a quarter seen once, with about half in the top ten. The material was CD8+ T cells from cultured PBMCs, obtained from culture after CMV antigen stimulation. These receptors were obtained from a human donor in good health (CMV status not recorded). Some clones in this sample may be carry-over from other donors' samples.

At least ten counts were recorded for this clonotype. V usage is TRBV27 and J usage is TRBJ2-7, with D maybe TRBD2 (5 bases). The CDR3 extends over 15 amino acids. The ends were cut back, 6 bases at V and 2 bases at J, with 17 bases in the middle. The germline gives CDR1 MNHEY, CDR2 SMNVEV (reference sequence). This CDR3 is CASSPGTGYPYEQYF. In DNA form, the CDR3 reads TGTGCCAGCAGCCCTGGTACGGGGTACCCCTACGAGCAGTACTTC.

The chain recombines TRBV6-6 with TRBJ1-2; D unclear. The CDR3 runs to 11 residues. Germline V gives CDR1 MNHNY, CDR2 SVGAGI (reference sequence). Trimming took 6 bases from V and 8 from J, leaving 10 bases between them. In DNA form, the CDR3 reads TGTGCCAGCAGAGGCCCGCAGGGCTACACCTTC. Its protein is CASRGPQGYTF.

This clonotype has a count of ten or more. The chain employs TRBV28 and TRBJ2-1; possible D gene TRBD1, 6 bases. This CDR3 region has 12 residues. Between the trimmed V and J ends, which lost 6 bases and 12 bases, there was a span of 15 bases. Looked up from germline, CDR1 is MDHEN and CDR2 is SYDVKM. CDR3 residues: CASRAGTPGQFF. The DNA for the CDR3 is TGTGCCAGCAGGGCCGGGACACCAGGGCAGTTCTTC.

This clonotype was observed a few times. The genes are TRBV19 and TRBJ1-5; 7 bases are shared with TRBD1. Germline V lookup: CDR1 LNHDA, CDR2 SQIVND (reference sequence). V shed 4 bases, J shed 6 bases, and the junction held 6 bases outside the gene matches. The CDR3 totals 14 residues. CDR3 amino acids: CASSTRQGGQPQHF. The CDR3 DNA is TGTGCCAGTAGTACCCGACAGGGCGGTCAGCCCCAGCATTTT.

The table lists this clonotype with many counts. V is TRBV7-9 and J is TRBJ1-2; 10 bases agree with TRBD1. Germline lookup yields CDR1 SEHNR and CDR2 FQNEAQ (reference sequence). V lost 0 bases, J lost 4 bases, and 5 bases stayed unmatched. The CDR3 runs 16 residues. The CDR3 nucleotides read TGTGCCAGCAGCTTAGCGCTCTGGACAGGGGGCTATGGCTACACCTTC. It translates to CASSLALWTGGYGYTF.

V gene TRBV9 combines with J gene TRBJ2-7, with 10 positions matching TRBD1. After removal of 0 bases from V and 2 bases from J, the junction contained 2 bases not matched to a gene. Germline CDR1 is SGDLS and CDR2 is YYNGEE. The CDR3 is made up of 15 amino acids. The CDR3 DNA reads TGTGCCAGCAGCGTAGGGGACAGGGGTCCCTACGAGCAGTACTTC. Its translation is CASSVGDRGPYEQYF. The entire variable domain, with the rest obtained from reference TRBV9 and TRBJ2-7, is as follows: DSGVTQTPKHLITATGQRVTLRCSPRSGDLSVYWYQQSLDQGLQFLIQYYNGEERAKGNILERFSAQQFPDLHSELNLSSLELGDSALYFCASSVGDRGPYEQYFGPGTRLTVT.

This clonotype has a handful of counts. The genes are TRBV28 and TRBJ2-7, with D hard to call. CDR3 length: 10 residues. The ends were cut back, 6 bases at V and 5 bases at J, with 5 bases in the middle. Per the germline V gene, CDR1 is MDHEN and CDR2 is SYDVKM. The CDR3 region is CASSLHEQYF. The CDR3 DNA reads as TGTGCCAGCAGCCTCCACGAGCAGTACTTC.

This clonotype was found many times. The chain joins TRBV6-5 to TRBJ2-6; maybe TRBD1 (5 bases). The CDR3 loop spans 16 amino acids. The V gene lost 2 bases and the J gene lost 0 bases, with 8 bases spanning the gap. Germline CDR1 reads MNHEY; CDR2 reads SVGAGI. CDR3 residues: CASSYRRVSGANVLTF. As DNA, the CDR3 is TGTGCCAGCAGTTACCGCAGGGTCTCTGGGGCCAACGTCCTGACTTTC.

At least ten counts were recorded for this clonotype. The chain recombines TRBV19 with TRBJ2-7; maybe TRBD1 (5 bases). V dropped 2 bases and J dropped 5 bases, with 10 bases sitting between them. The CDR3 sequence is 13 residues long. Looked up from germline, CDR1 is LNHDA and CDR2 is SQIVND (reference sequence). In DNA, the CDR3 is TGTGCCAGTAGTATACAAGGGGCCGACGAGCAGTACTTC. This codes for CASSIQGADEQYF.

This rearrangement joins TRBV19 to TRBJ1-1, with a tentative D call TRBD1 (6 bases). CDR3 length equals 15 residues. The V end lost 7 bases, the J end lost 4 bases, and 19 bases lay between the germline ends. Germline V lookup: CDR1 LNHDA, CDR2 SQIVND (reference sequence). Written as DNA, the CDR3 is TGTGCCAGTATAGGGGGGAGGGGAGGTAGCACTGAAGCTTTCTTT. Its translation: CASIGGRGGSTEAFF.

This clonotype was found many times. V usage is TRBV20-1 and J usage is TRBJ1-3; possibly TRBD1 for D (5 bases). The germline CDR1 and CDR2 sequences are DFQATT and SNEGSKA (reference sequence). V dropped 1 base and J dropped 1 base, with 11 bases sitting between them. This CDR3 has 15 residues. The DNA of the CDR3 is TGCAGTGCTAGAGCTCTCGGGACTTCTGGAAACACCATATATTTT. Protein product: CSARALGTSGNTIYF.

This clonotype was recorded at least ten times. This chain uses TRBV7-2 with TRBJ2-5; 8 positions agree with TRBD1. Germline CDR1 and CDR2: SGHTA and FQGNSA. J gave up 4 bases and V 5 bases, and 3 bases lay outside the gene matches. The CDR3 has 13 amino acids. CDR3 region: CASSTGTGETQYF. DNA of the CDR3: TGTGCCAGCAGCACCGGGACAGGAGAGACCCAGTACTTC.

The rearrangement uses TRBV30 and TRBJ2-7; D may correspond to TRBD1 or TRBD2 (5 bases each). The CDR3 has 13 residues. Trimming pared 7 bases from V and 5 bases from J, leaving 18 bases between. Germline CDR1 and CDR2: GTSNPN and SVGIG (reference sequence). CDR3 nucleotide sequence: TGTGCCTTGACAGCGGCACCGACGGACGAGCAGTACTTC. Translation: CALTAAPTDEQYF.

There are a few counts of this clonotype. The chain has TRBV4-3 and TRBJ2-7; tentative D call: TRBD2 (7 bases). Germline V CDR1 and CDR2: LGHNA, YSLEER. V was pared by 0 bases and J by 3 bases, with 12 bases between. The CDR3 is 15 amino acids. CDR3 DNA sequence: TGCGCCAGCAGCCAAGATTGGGGAGGGGGCTACGAGCAGTACTTC. Translated, it gives CASSQDWGGGYEQYF.

Many counts were recorded for this clonotype. V usage is TRBV27 and J usage is TRBJ2-7; 7 nucleotides match TRBD1. V was pared by 6 bases and J by 5 bases, with 10 bases of the junction left unmatched. The CDR3 is 14 residues long. Looked up from germline, CDR1 is MNHEY and CDR2 is SMNVEV (reference sequence). DNA for the CDR3: TGTGCCAGCAGAACGACAGGGTATGTAGACGAGCAGTACTTC. This codes for CASRTTGYVDEQYF.

The CDR3 spells CSVGAGVEGEQYF. The DNA for the CDR3 is TGCAGCGTTGGAGCGGGAGTAGAGGGGGAGCAGTACTTC. The gene calls are TRBV29-1 and TRBJ2-7; 8 positions agree with TRBD2. V was pared by 4 bases and J by 7 bases, with 9 bases of the junction left unmatched. The V gene's germline CDR1 is SQVTM and CDR2 ANQGSEA. The CDR3 loop spans 13 amino acids.

The chain joins TRBV5-1 to TRBJ2-1; 7 nucleotides agree with TRBD1. Germline lookup yields CDR1 SGHRS and CDR2 YFSETQ. The trim removed 4 bases at V and 1 base at J, leaving 5 bases unmatched. CDR3 length: 15 amino acids. The chain's CDR3 is CASSVEDRSYNEQFF. As DNA, the CDR3 is TGCGCCAGCAGCGTGGAGGACAGGTCCTACAATGAGCAGTTCTTC.

The chain joins TRBV6-6 to TRBJ2-7, with a tentative D call TRBD2 (5 bases). Germline V gene lookup returns CDR1 MNHNY and CDR2 SVGAGI (reference sequence). Trimming stripped 0 bases from V and 3 bases from J, with 9 bases between. The CDR3 extends over 14 amino acids. CDR3 nucleotide sequence: TGTGCCAGCAGTTACTCTTTAGGAGGCTACGAGCAGTACTTC. It codes for CASSYSLGGYEQYF.